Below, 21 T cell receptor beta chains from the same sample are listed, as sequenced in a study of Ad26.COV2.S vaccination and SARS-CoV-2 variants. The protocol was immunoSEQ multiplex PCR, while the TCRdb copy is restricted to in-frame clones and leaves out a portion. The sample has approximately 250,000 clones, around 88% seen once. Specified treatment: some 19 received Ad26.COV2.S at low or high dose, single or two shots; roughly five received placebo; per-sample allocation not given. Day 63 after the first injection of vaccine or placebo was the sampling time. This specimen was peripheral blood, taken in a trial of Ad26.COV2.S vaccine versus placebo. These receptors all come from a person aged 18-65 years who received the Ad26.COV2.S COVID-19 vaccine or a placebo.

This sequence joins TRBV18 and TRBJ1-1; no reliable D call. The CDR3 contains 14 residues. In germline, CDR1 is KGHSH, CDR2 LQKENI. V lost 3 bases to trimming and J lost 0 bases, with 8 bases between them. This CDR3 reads CASSPTNMNTEAFF. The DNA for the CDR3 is TGTGCCAGCTCACCCACGAACATGAACACTGAAGCTTTCTTT.

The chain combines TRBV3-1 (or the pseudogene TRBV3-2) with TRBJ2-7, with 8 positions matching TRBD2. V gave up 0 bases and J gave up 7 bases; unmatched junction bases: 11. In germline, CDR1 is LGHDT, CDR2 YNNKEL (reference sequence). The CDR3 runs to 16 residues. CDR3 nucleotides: TGTGCCAGCAGCCAAGATGCCGGGGGGGGCGTACTAGAGCAGTACTTC. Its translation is CASSQDAGGGVLEQYF.

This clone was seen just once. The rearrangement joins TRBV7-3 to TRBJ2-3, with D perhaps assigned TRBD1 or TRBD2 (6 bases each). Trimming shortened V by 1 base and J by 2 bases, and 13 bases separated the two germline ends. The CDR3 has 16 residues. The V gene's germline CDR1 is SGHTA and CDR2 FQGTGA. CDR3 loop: CASSLNLGGNTDTQYF. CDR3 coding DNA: TGTGCCAGCAGCTTAAATTTAGGGGGGAACACAGATACGCAGTATTTT.

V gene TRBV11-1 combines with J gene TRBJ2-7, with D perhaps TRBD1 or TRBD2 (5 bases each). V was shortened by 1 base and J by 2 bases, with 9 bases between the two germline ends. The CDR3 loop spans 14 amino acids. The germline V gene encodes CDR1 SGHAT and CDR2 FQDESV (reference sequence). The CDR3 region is CASSLDQGPYEQYF. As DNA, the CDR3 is TGTGCCAGCAGCTTAGATCAGGGACCCTACGAGCAGTACTTC.

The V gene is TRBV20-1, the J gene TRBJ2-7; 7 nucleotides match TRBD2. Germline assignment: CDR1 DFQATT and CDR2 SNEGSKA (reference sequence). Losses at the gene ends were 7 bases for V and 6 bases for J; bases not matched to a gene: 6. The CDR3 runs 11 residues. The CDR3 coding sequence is TGCAGTGAGGCGGGAGTGGGCGAGCAGTACGTC. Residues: CSEAGVGEQYV.

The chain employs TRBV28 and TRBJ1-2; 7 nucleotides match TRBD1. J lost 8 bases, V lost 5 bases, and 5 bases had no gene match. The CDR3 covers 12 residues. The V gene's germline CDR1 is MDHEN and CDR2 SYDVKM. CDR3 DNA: TGTGCCAGCAGTATACGACAGGGCGGCTACACCTTC. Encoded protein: CASSIRQGGYTF.

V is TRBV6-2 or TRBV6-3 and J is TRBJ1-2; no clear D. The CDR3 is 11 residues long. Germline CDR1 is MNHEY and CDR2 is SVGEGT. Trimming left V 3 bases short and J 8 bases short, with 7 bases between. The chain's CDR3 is CASSYPSGYTF. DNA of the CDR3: TGTGCCAGCAGTTATCCATCGGGCTACACCTTC.

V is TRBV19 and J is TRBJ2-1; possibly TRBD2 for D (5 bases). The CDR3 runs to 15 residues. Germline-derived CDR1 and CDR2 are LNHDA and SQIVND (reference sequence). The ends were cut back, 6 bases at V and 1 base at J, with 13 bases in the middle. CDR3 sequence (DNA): TGTGCCAGTAGATGGAATACGGGGTCCTACAATGAGCAGTTCTTC. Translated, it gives CASRWNTGSYNEQFF.

The CDR3 DNA reads TGTGCCTGGACTCGCTCACTAGCGGGGGTGGACGAGCAGTACTTC. The encoded protein is CAWTRSLAGVDEQYF. The chain employs TRBV30 and TRBJ2-7; 11 bases are a match to TRBD2. The CDR3 consists of 15 residues. Germline loops: CDR1 GTSNPN, CDR2 SVGIG (reference sequence). V shed 4 bases and J 5 bases; nucleotides not matched to a gene: 10.

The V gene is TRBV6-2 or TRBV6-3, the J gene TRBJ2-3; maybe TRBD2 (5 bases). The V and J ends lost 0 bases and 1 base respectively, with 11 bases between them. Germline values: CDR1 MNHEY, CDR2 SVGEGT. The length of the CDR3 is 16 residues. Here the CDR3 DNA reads TGTGCCAGCAGTTACTCGAGAGGACTCCGCACAGATACGCAGTATTTT. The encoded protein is CASSYSRGLRTDTQYF.

The CDR3 protein is CAWSYVRGEQFF. DNA of the CDR3: TGTGCCTGGAGTTATGTACGAGGGGAGCAGTTCTTC. The V and J genes are TRBV30 and TRBJ2-1; perhaps TRBD2 as D (5 bases). Germline V gives CDR1 GTSNPN, CDR2 SVGIG (reference sequence). V was cut by 2 bases and J by 10 bases, with 12 bases left in between. There are 12 residues in the CDR3.

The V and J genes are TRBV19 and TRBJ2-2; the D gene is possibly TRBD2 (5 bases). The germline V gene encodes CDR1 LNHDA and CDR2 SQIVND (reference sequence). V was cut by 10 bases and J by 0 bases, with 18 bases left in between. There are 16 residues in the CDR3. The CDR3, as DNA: TGTGCCACCTCGGCCCGGCTAGCCGCGAACACCGGGGAGCTGTTTTTT. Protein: CATSARLAANTGELFF.

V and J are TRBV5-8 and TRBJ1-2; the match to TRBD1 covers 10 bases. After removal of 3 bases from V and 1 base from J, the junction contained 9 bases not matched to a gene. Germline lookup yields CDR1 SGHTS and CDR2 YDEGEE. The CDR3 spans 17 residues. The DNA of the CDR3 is TGTGCCAGCAGCTCGCGGGACAGGGGACTCTTTAACTATGGCTACACCTTC. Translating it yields CASSSRDRGLFNYGYTF. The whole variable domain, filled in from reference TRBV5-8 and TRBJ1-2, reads EAGVTQSPTHLIKTRGQQATLRCSPISGHTSVYWYQQALGLGLQFLLWYDEGEERNRGNFPPRFSGRQFPNYSSELNVNALELEDSALYLCASSSRDRGLFNYGYTFGSGTRLTVV.

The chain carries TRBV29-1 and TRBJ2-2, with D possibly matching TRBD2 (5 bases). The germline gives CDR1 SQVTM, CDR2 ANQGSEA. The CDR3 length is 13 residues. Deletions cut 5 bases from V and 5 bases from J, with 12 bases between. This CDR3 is CSVTAVATGELFF. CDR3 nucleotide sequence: TGCAGCGTTACCGCAGTAGCGACCGGGGAGCTGTTTTTT.

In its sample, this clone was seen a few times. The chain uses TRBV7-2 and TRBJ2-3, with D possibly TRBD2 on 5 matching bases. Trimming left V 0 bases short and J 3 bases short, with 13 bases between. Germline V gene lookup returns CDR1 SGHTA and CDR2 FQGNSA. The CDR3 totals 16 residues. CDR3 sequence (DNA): TGTGCCAGCAGCTTAGCGCGTTTTAGCGAAACAGATACGCAGTATTTT. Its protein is CASSLARFSETDTQYF.

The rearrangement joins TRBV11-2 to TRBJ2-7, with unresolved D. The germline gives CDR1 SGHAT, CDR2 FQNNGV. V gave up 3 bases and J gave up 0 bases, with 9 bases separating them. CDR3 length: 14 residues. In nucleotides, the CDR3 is TGTGCCAGCAGCTTCGGCAGTGGCTCCTACGAGCAGTACGTC. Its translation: CASSFGSGSYEQYV.

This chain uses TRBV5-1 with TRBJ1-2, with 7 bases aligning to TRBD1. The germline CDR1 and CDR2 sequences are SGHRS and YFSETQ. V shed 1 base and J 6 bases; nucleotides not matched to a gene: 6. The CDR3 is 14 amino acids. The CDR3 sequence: CASSLRGQSDGYTF. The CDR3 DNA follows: TGCGCCAGCAGCTTGAGGGGGCAGTCAGATGGCTACACCTTC.

CDR3 sequence reads: CASTLGGFNEKLFF. As DNA, the CDR3 is TGTGCCAGCACCCTGGGAGGGTTTAATGAAAAACTGTTTTTT. The genes are TRBV28 and TRBJ1-4; D ambiguous. The germline gives CDR1 MDHEN, CDR2 SYDVKM. The CDR3 is 14 amino acids. V lost 7 bases to trimming and J lost 4 bases, with 13 bases between them.

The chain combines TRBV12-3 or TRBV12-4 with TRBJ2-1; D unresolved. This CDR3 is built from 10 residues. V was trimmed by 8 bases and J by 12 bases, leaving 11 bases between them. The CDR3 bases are TGTGCCAGCGGTAGGCCCGGGCAGTTCTTC. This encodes CASGRPGQFF.

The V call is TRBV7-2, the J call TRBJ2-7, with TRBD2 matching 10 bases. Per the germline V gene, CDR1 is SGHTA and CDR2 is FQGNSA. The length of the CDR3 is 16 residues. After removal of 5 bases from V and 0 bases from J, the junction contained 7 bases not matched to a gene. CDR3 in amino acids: CASSKGTSAYSYEQYF. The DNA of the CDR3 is TGTGCCAGCAGCAAAGGGACTAGCGCCTACTCCTACGAGCAGTACTTC.

The CDR3 coding sequence is TGTGCCAGTAGTATCGACAGAAGCTCCTACAATGAGCAGTTCTTC. Residues: CASSIDRSSYNEQFF. The chain recombines TRBV19 with TRBJ2-1, with D perhaps TRBD1 (5 bases). V lost 3 bases and J 0 bases, leaving 9 bases between the germline ends. Per germline, CDR1 LNHDA and CDR2 SQIVND (reference sequence). The CDR3 runs 15 residues.